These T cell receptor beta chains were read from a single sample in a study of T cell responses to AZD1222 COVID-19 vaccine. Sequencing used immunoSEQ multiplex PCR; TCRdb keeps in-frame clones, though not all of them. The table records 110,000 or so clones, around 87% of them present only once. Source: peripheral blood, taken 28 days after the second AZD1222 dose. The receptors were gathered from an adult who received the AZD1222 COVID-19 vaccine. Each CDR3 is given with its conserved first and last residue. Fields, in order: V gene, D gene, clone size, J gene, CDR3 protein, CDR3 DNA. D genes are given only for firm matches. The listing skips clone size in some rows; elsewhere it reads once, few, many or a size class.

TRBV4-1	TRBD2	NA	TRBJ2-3	CASSQDNPGRSGPFSDTQYF	TGCGCCAGCAGCCAAGATAACCCCGGGAGGAGCGGCCCATTCTCAGATACGCAGTATTTT
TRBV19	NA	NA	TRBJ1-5	CASSITRPAEGNQPQHF	TGTGCCAGTAGTATCACCCGACCCGCGGAGGGCAATCAGCCCCAGCATTTT
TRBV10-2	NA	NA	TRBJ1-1	CASRTGRLMNTEAFF	TGCGCCAGCAGGACGGGACGTCTAATGAACACTGAAGCTTTCTTT
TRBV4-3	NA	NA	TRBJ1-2	CASSQGTEARYGYTF	TGCGCCAGCAGCCAAGGGACAGAGGCTAGGTATGGCTACACCTTC
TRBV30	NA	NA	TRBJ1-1	CAWTLTANTEAFF	TGTGCCTGGACTCTTACAGCGAACACTGAAGCTTTCTTT
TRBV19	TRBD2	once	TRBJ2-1	CASSISAGGYNEQFF	TGTGCCAGTAGTATCTCTGCGGGGGGGTACAATGAGCAGTTCTTC
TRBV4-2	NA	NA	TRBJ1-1	CASSQDLRGVNTEAFF	TGTGCCAGCAGCCAAGATCTGAGAGGGGTGAACACTGAAGCTTTCTTT
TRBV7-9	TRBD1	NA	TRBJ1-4	CASSLRTGTYEKLFF	TGTGCCAGCAGCTTGCGGACAGGCACCTATGAAAAACTGTTTTTT
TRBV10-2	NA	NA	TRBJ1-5	CASSGGGEHQPQHF	TGCGCCAGCAGTGGGGGAGGGGAGCATCAGCCCCAGCATTTT
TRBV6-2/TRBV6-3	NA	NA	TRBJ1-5	CASSGTTNQPQHF	TGTGCCAGCAGCGGGACTACAAATCAGCCCCAGCATTTT
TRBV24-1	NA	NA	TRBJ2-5	CATSDSETQYF	TGTGCCACCAGTGACTCGGAGACCCAGTACTTC
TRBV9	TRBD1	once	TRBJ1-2	CASSVNRQGSLYGYTF	TGTGCCAGCAGCGTTAACCGACAGGGCTCGCTCTATGGCTACACCTTC
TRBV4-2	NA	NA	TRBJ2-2	CASSQPLGTGELFF	TGTGCCAGCAGCCAACCGTTGGGTACCGGGGAGCTGTTTTTT
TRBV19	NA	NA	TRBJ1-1	CASSLDLGGSPEAFF	TGTGCCAGTAGTCTCGATCTAGGGGGGTCGCCTGAAGCTTTCTTT
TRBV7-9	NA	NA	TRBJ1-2	CASSSPGNDYTF	TGTGCCAGCAGCTCGCCCGGGAATGACTACACCTTC
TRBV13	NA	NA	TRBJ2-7	CASSYPLSYEQYF	TGTGCCAGCAGCTACCCCCTTTCCTACGAGCAGTACTTC
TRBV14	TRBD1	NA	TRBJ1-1	CASSQVQGKFTEAFF	TGTGCCAGCAGCCAAGTACAGGGGAAATTTACTGAAGCTTTCTTT
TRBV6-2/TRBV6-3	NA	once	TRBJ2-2	CASSYYGIGELFF	TGTGCCAGCAGTTACTACGGGATCGGGGAGCTGTTTTTT
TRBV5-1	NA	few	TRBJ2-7	CASSSVPSYEQYF	TGCGCCAGCAGCTCCGTACCCTCCTACGAGCAGTACTTC
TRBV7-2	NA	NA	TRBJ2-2	CASSPDWTGGELFF	TGTGCCAGCAGCCCCGACTGGACGGGCGGGGAGCTGTTTTTT
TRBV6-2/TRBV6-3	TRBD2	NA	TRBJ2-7	CASSKLQTSREQYF	TGTGCCAGCAGTAAGCTACAGACTAGCCGCGAGCAGTACTTC
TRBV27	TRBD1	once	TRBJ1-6	CASSFTGTGHSPLHF	TGTGCCAGCAGTTTTACCGGGACAGGTCATTCACCCCTCCACTTT
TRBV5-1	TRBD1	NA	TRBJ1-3	CASSLPDRSSGNTIYF	TGCGCCAGCAGCTTGCCGGACAGGTCCTCTGGAAACACCATATATTTT
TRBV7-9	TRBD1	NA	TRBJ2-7	CASSLEGQGAEQYF	TGTGCCAGCAGCTTAGAAGGACAGGGGGCCGAGCAGTACTTC
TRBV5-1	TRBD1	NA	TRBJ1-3	CASSQMGQGYGNTIYF	TGCGCCAGCAGCCAGATGGGACAGGGGTATGGAAACACCATATATTTT
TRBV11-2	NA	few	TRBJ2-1	CASSSGLLARYNEQFF	TGTGCCAGCAGCTCCGGACTACTAGCCCGTTACAATGAGCAGTTCTTC
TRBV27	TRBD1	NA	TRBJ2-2	CASTQQGATGELFF	TGTGCCAGCACCCAACAGGGGGCAACCGGGGAGCTGTTTTTT
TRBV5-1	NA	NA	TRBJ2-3	CASSLAVGTDTQYF	TGCGCCAGCAGCTTGGCCGTGGGTACAGATACGCAGTATTTT
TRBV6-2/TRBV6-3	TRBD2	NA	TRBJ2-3	CASSYDPGTTSTDTQYF	TGTGCCAGCAGTTACGACCCCGGGACTACCTCTACAGATACGCAGTATTTT
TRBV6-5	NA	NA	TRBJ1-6	CASSYSGGRYDSPLHF	TGTGCCAGCAGTTACTCGGGGGGGCGCTATGATTCACCCCTCCACTTT
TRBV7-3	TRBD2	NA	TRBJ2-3	CASSNSGGAGTQYF	TGTGCCAGCAGCAATAGCGGGGGGGCCGGTACGCAGTATTTT
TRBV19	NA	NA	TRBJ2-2	CASSSGMGYTGELFF	TGTGCCAGTAGTAGCGGGATGGGCTACACCGGGGAGCTGTTTTTT
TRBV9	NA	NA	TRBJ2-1	CASTGSGQSLNEQFF	TGTGCCAGCACCGGGAGCGGCCAGAGCCTCAATGAGCAGTTCTTC
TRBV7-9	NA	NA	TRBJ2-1	CASSLAPSVGNEQFF	TGTGCCAGCAGCTTAGCCCCTAGCGTTGGCAATGAGCAGTTCTTC
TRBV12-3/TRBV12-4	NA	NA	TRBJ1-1	CASSLAEGGAAFF	TGTGCCAGCAGTTTAGCAGAGGGAGGGGCAGCTTTCTTT
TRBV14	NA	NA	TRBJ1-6	CASSPRVNSPLHF	TGTGCCAGCAGCCCACGAGTGAATTCACCCCTCCACTTT
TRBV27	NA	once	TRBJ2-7	CASRETNPRYF	TGTGCCAGCAGAGAGACCAACCCCCGGTACTTC
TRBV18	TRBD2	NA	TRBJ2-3	CASSPGLVAGGPTQYF	TGTGCCAGCTCACCAGGTCTAGTAGCGGGGGGACCGACGCAGTATTTT
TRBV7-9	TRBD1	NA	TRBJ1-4	CASSNRGRIEKLFF	TGTGCCAGCAGTAACAGGGGGAGAATTGAAAAACTGTTTTTT
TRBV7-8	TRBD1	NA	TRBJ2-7	CASRPDRGERYEQYF	TGTGCCAGCAGGCCAGACAGGGGGGAGCGATACGAGCAGTACTTC
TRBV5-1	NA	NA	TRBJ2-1	CASSLGADNEQFF	TGCGCCAGCAGCTTGGGAGCGGACAATGAGCAGTTCTTC
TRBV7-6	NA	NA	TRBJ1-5	CASSLRQGGNQPQHF	TGTGCCAGCAGCCTCCGGCAGGGTGGTAATCAGCCCCAGCATTTT
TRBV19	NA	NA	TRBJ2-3	CASSMDGGGTDTQYF	TGTGCCAGTAGTATGGACGGGGGAGGAACAGATACGCAGTATTTT
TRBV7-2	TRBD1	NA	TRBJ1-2	CASSQPGTALNYGYTF	TGTGCCAGCAGCCAACCAGGGACAGCCCTTAACTATGGCTACACCTTC
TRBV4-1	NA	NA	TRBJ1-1	CASSRFLVGERTEAFF	TGCGCCAGCAGCCGTTTTCTGGTGGGGGAGAGAACTGAAGCTTTCTTT
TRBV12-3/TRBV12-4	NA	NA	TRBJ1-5	CASGQGQPQHF	TGTGCCAGCGGGCAGGGTCAGCCCCAGCATTTT
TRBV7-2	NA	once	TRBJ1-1	CASSFEWATEAFF	TGTGCCAGCAGCTTTGAGTGGGCCACTGAAGCTTTCTTT
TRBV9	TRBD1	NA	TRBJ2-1	CASSPGDRSYNEQFF	TGTGCCAGCAGCCCAGGGGACAGGAGTTACAATGAGCAGTTCTTC
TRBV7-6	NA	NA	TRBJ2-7	CASSPENQGEQYF	TGTGCCAGCAGCCCAGAGAATCAGGGGGAGCAGTACTTC
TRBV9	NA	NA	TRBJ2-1	CASSVDGGSYNEQFF	TGTGCCAGCAGCGTAGACGGGGGCTCCTACAATGAGCAGTTCTTC
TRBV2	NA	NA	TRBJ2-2	CASSDSPGEKSTGELFF	TGTGCCAGCAGTGATAGTCCAGGTGAAAAAAGCACCGGGGAGCTGTTTTTT
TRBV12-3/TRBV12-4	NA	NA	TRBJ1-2	CASSFGRLYGYTF	TGTGCCAGCAGTTTTGGGAGGCTATATGGCTACACCTTC
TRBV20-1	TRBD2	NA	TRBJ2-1	CSASGERELNEQFF	TGCAGTGCTAGTGGGGAGCGGGAGTTGAATGAGCAGTTCTTC